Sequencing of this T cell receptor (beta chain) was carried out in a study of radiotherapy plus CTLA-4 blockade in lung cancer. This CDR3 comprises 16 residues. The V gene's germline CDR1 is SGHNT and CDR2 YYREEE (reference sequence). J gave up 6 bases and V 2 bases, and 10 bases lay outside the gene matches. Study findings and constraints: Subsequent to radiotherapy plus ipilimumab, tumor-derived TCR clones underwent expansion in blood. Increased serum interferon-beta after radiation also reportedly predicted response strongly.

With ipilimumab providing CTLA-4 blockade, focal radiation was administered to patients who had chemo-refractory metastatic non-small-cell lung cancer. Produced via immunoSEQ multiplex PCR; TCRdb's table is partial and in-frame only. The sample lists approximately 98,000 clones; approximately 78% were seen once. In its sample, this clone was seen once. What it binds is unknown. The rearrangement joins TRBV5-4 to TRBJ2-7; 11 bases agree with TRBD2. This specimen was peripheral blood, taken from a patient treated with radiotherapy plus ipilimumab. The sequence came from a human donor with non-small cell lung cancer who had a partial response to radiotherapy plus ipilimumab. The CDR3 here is CASSFSLAGGELEQYF. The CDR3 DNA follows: TGTGCCAGCAGCTTCAGCTTAGCGGGAGGGGAGCTCGAGCAGTACTTC. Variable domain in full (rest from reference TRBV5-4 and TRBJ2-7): ETGVTQSPTHLIKTRGQQVTLRCSSQSGHNTVSWYQQALGQGPQFIFQYYREEENGRGNFPPRFSGLQFPNYSSELNVNALELDDSALYLCASSFSLAGGELEQYFGPGTRLTVT.